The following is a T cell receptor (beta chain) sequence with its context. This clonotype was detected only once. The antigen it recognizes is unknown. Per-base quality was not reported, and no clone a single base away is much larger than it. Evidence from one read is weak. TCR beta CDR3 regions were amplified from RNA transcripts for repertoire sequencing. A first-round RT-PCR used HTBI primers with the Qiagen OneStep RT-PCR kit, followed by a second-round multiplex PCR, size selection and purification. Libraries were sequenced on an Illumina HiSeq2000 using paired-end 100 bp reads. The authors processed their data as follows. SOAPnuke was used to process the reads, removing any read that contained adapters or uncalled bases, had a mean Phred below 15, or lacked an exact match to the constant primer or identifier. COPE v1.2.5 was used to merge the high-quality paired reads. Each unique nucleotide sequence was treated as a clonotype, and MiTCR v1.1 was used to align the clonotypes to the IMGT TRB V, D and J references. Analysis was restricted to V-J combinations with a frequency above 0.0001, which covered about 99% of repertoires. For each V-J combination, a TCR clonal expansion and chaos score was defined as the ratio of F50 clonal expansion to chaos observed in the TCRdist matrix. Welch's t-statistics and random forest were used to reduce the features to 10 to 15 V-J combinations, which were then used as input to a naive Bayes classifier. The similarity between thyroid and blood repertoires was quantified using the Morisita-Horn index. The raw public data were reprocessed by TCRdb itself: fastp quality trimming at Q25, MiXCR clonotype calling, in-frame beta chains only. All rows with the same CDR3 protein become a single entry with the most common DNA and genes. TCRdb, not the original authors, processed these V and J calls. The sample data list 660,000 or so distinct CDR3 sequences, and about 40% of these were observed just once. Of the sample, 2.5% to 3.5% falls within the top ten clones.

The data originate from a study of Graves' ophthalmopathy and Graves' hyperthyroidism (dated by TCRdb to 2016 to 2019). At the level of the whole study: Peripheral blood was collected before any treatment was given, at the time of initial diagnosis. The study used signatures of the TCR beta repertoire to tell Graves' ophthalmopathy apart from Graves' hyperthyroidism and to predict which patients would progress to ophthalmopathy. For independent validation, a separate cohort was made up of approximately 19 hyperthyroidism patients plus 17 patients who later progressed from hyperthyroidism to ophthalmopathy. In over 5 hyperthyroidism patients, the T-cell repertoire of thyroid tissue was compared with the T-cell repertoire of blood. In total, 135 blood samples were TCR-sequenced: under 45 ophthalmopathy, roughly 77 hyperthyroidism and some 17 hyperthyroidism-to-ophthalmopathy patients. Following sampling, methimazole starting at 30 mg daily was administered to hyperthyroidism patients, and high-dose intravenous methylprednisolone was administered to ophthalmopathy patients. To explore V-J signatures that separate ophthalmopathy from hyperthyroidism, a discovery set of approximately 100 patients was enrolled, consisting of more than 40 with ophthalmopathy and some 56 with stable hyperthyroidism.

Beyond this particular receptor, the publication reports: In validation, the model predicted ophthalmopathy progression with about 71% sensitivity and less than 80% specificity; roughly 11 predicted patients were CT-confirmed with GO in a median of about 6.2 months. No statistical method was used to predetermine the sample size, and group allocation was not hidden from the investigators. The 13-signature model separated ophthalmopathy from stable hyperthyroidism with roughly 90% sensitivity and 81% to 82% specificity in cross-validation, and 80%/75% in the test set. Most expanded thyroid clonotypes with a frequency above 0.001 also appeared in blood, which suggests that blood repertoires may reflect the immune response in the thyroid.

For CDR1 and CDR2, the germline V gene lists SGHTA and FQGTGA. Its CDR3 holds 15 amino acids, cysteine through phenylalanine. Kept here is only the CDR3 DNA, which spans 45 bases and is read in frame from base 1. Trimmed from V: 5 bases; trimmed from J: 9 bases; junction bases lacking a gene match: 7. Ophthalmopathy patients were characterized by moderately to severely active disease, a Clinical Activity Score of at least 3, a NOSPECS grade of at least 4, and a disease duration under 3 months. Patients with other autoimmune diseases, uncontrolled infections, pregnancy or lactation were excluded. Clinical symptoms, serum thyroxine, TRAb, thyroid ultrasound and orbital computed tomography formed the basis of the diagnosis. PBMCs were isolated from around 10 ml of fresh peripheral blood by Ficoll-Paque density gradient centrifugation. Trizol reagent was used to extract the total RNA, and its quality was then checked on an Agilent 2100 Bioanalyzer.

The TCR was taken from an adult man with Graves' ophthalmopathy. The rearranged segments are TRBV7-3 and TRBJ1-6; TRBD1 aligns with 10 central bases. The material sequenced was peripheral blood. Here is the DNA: TGTGCCAGCAGCCCGGGGGGACAGGGGTCTTCACCCCTCCACTTT. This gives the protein CASSPGGQGSSPLHF.